The present TCR beta chain was sequenced within a study of T cell responses to AZD1222 COVID-19 vaccine. This CDR3 is built from 15 residues. Germline assignment: CDR1 SGHRS and CDR2 YFSETQ. Trimming cost V 3 bases and J 1 base; bases outside gene matches: 2. The table came from immunoSEQ multiplex PCR; TCRdb's copy has only in-frame clones and leaves some out. Of about 93,000 clones in the sample, about 90% were seen once. The sequence came from an adult in good health. The sequences come from peripheral blood, collected on day 0 of MenACWY control vaccination. The chain joins TRBV5-1 to TRBJ2-2; 8 nucleotides agree with TRBD2. The CDR3 spells CASSSGGVNTGELFF. The CDR3 nucleotides are TGCGCCAGCAGCTCCGGGGGGGTGAACACCGGGGAGCTGTTTTTT.